This paragraph covers one TCR beta chain sequence. Germline CDR1 SGHKS, CDR2 YYEKEE (reference sequence). The V gene end was trimmed by 0 bases and the J gene end by 9 bases; junction bases not matched to a gene: 10. The CDR3 contains 16 residues. This record comes from a study of cytomegalovirus exposure and HLA in healthy donors. The PCR used 60 Vbeta and 13 Jbeta primers. Profiled with immunoSEQ multiplex PCR; TCRdb holds only in-frame clones, not every one. The data hold about 110,000 clones, with 80% to 85% observed a single time. The rearrangement joins TRBV5-5 to TRBJ1-3, with 9 bases fitting TRBD1. The sequence derives from a young woman in good health and CMV-seronegative. Input material: PBMCs. The CDR3 DNA is TGTGCCAGCAGCTTGGAACACCGGGACAGGGTGGGCACCATATATTTT. Protein product: CASSLEHRDRVGTIYF.